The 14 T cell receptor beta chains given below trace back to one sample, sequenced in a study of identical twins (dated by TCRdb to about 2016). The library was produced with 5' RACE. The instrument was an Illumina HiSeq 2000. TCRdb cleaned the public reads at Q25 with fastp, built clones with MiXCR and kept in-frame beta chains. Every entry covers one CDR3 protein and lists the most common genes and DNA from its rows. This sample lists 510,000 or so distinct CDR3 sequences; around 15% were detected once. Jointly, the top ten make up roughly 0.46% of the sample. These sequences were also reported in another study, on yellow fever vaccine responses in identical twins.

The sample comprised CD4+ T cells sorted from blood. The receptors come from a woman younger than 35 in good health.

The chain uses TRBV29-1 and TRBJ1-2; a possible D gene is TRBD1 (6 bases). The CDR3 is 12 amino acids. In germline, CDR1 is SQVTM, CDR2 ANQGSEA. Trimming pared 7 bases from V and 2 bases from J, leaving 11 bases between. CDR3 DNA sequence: TGCAGCGCCGAAACAGGGAACTATGGCTACACCTTC. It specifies CSAETGNYGYTF. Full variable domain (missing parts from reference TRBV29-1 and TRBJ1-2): SAVISQKPSRDICQRGTSLTIQCQVDSQVTMMFWYRQQPGQSLTLIATANQGSEATYESGFVIDKFPISRPNLTFSTLTVSNMSPEDSSIYLCSAETGNYGYTFGSGTRLTVV.

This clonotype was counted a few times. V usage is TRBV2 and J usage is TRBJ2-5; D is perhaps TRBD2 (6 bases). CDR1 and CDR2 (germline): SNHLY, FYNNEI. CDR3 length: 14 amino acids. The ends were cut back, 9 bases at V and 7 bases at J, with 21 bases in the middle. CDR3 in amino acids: CASGEVHSTGTQYF. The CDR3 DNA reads TGTGCCAGTGGGGAGGTCCATAGCACTGGGACCCAGTACTTC.

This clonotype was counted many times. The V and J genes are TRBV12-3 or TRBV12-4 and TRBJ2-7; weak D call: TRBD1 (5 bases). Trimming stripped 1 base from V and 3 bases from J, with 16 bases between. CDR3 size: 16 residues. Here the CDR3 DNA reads TGTGCCAGCAGTTTAGTTCTTCTGACAGAAAGCTACGAGCAGTACTTC. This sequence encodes CASSLVLLTESYEQYF.

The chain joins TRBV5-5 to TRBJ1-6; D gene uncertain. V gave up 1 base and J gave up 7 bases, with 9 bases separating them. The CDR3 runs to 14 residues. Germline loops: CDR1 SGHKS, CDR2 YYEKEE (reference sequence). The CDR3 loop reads CASSLLTDNSPLHF. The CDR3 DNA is TGTGCCAGCAGCTTGCTCACGGACAATTCACCCCTCCACTTT.

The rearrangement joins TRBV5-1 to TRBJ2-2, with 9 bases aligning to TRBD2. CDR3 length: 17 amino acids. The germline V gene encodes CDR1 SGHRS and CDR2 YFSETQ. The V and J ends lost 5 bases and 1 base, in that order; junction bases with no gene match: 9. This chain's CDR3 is CASSSQGLAENTGELFF. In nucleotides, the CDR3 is TGCGCCAGCAGTAGCCAGGGACTAGCCGAGAACACCGGGGAGCTGTTTTTT.

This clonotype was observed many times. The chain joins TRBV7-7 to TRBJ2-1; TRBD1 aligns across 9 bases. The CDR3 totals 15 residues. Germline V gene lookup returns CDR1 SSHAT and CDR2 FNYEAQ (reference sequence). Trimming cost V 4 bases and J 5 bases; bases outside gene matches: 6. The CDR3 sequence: CASSSGTGSNNEQFF. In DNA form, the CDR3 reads TGTGCCAGCAGCTCCGGGACAGGGTCCAACAATGAGCAGTTCTTC.

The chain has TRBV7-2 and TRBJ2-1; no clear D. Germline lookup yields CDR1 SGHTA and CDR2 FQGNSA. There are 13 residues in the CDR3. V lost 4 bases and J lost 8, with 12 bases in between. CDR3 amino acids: CASSSHTMDEQFF. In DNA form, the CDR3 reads TGTGCCAGCAGCTCCCATACGATGGATGAGCAGTTCTTC.

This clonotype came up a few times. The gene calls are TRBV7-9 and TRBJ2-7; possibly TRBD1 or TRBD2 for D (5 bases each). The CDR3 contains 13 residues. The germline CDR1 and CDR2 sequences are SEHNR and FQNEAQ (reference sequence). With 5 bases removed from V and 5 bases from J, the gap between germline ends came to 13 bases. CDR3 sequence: CASSVSGTHEQYV. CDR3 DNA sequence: TGTGCCAGCAGCGTCTCCGGGACCCACGAGCAGTACGTC.

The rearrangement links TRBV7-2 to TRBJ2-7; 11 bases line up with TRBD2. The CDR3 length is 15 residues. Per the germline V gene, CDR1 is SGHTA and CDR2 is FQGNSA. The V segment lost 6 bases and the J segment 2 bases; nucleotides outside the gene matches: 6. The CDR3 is CASRPTSGGPYEQYF. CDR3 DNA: TGTGCCAGCAGACCCACTAGCGGGGGCCCCTACGAGCAGTACTTC.

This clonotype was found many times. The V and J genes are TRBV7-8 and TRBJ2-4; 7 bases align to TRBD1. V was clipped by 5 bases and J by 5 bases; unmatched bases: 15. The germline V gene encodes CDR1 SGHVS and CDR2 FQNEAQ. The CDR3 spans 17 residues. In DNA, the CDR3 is TGTGCCAGCAGCGGCAAGGGACAGATAACAACCGAAAACATTCAGTACTTC. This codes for CASSGKGQITTENIQYF.

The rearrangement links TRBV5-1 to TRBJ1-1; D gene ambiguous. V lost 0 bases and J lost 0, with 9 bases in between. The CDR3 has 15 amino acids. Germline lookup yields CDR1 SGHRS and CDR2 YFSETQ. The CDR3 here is CASSLESQLNTEAFF. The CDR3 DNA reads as TGCGCCAGCAGCTTGGAGTCACAGCTGAACACTGAAGCTTTCTTT.

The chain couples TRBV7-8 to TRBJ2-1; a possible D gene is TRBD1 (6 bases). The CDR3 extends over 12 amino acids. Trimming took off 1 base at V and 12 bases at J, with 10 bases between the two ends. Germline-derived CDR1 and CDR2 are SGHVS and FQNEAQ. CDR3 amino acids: CASSLEGVGQFF. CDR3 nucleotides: TGTGCCAGCAGCTTAGAGGGGGTGGGGCAGTTCTTC.

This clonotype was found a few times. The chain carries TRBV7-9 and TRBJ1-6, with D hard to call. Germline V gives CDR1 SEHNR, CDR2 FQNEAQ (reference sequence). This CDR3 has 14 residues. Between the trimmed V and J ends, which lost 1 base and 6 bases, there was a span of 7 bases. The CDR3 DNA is TGTGCCAGCAGCTTAGGAGGCGGTAATTCACCCCTCCACTTT. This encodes CASSLGGGNSPLHF.

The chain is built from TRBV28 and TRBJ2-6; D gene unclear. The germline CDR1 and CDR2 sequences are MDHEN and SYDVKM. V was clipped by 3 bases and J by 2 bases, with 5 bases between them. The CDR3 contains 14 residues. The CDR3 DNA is TGTGCCAGCAGTTTGAGGCCTGGGGCCAACGTCCTGACTTTC. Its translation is CASSLRPGANVLTF.